The 16 T cell receptor beta chains below were found in one sample sequenced in a study of beta chain features in type 1 diabetes. Every bit of the isolated RNA underwent reverse transcription, so sequencing read expressed TCRB transcripts. Sequencing used immunoSEQ multiplex PCR; TCRdb keeps in-frame clones, though not all of them. The data show 150,000 to 190,000 clones, with over 7.5% seen just once and 0.65% held by the top ten. The sample was central memory CD4+ T cells from blood. Receptor source: a man between 18 and 29 years old in good health.

The V gene is TRBV4-3, the J gene TRBJ2-2, with no clear D. Germline loops: CDR1 LGHNA, CDR2 YSLEER. The CDR3 is 15 residues long. Trimming shortened V by 0 bases and J by 3 bases, and 8 bases separated the two germline ends. This chain's CDR3 is CASSQDNDYTGELFF. The CDR3 nucleotides are TGCGCCAGCAGCCAAGATAACGACTACACCGGGGAGCTGTTTTTT.

This clone came up a few times. V and J are TRBV9 and TRBJ2-3, with 13 bases that match TRBD2. The V and J ends lost 4 bases and 4 bases, in that order; junction bases with no gene match: 12. Germline assignment: CDR1 SGDLS and CDR2 YYNGEE. The CDR3 totals 18 residues. The CDR3 region is CASSPKLAGGPGADTQYF. The CDR3 region has the DNA TGTGCCAGCAGCCCGAAACTAGCGGGAGGGCCGGGGGCAGATACGCAGTATTTT.

This clone was seen a handful of times. The chain has TRBV28 and TRBJ2-1; a possible D gene is TRBD2 (6 bases). The CDR3 extends over 15 amino acids. CDR1 and CDR2 (germline): MDHEN, SYDVKM. Trimming took 5 bases from V and 6 from J, leaving 17 bases between them. The CDR3: CASSNHKEGPNEQFF. The CDR3 DNA reads TGTGCCAGCAGTAATCACAAGGAGGGCCCCAATGAGCAGTTCTTC.

A note on this clone: A read error may account for a junction end that differs from germline. The chain joins TRBV30 to TRBJ2-5, with a tentative D call TRBD2 (5 bases). Germline assignment: CDR1 GTSNPN and CDR2 SVGIG (reference sequence). The CDR3 spans 13 residues. CDR3 protein: CAWTGGLRAAADF. For the CDR3, the DNA is TGTGCCTGGACCGGAGGACTCCGAGCCGCGGCGGACTTC.

This clone was counted a few times. J is TRBJ1-1 and V is TRBV28; TRBD1 is a possible D gene (6 bases). Germline V CDR1 and CDR2: MDHEN, SYDVKM. V was cut by 5 bases and J by 11 bases, with 21 bases left in between. The CDR3 runs 14 residues. The CDR3 reads CASSANFVGGQAFF. The DNA for the CDR3 is TGTGCCAGCAGTGCCAATTTTGTGGGCGGACAGGCTTTCTTT.

The chain joins TRBV9 to TRBJ1-2; tentative D call: TRBD1 (5 bases). Trimming removed 7 bases at V and 1 base at J, with 8 bases between. Germline V gives CDR1 SGDLS, CDR2 YYNGEE. This CDR3 spans 12 amino acids. CDR3 region: CASDRYNYGYTF. The CDR3 DNA sequence: TGTGCCAGCGACAGATATAACTATGGCTACACCTTC.

This clone has more than one count but fewer than ten. This chain uses TRBV7-2 with TRBJ2-3; the D is unclear. Trimming shortened V by 4 bases and J by 1 base, and 15 bases separated the two germline ends. This CDR3 is 16 amino acids long. Germline values: CDR1 SGHTA, CDR2 FQGNSA. CDR3: CASSSRRGYRTDTQYF. The CDR3 bases are TGTGCCAGCAGCTCACGAAGAGGCTACCGCACAGATACGCAGTATTTT.

This clone was counted between two and nine times. V is TRBV7-9 and J is TRBJ2-3, with 10 bases that match TRBD2. There are 15 residues in the CDR3. The germline V gene encodes CDR1 SEHNR and CDR2 FQNEAQ (reference sequence). V was clipped by 11 bases and J by 2 bases; unmatched bases: 10. CDR3 amino acids: CAVTRTSGITDTQYF. DNA for the CDR3: TGTGCCGTTACCCGGACTAGCGGAATCACAGATACGCAGTATTTT.

This chain joins TRBV6-5 and TRBJ2-5, with unresolved D. V was shortened by 7 bases and J by 5 bases, with 8 bases between the two germline ends. This CDR3 has 11 residues. Germline V gene lookup returns CDR1 MNHEY and CDR2 SVGAGI. CDR3 protein: CASTEMETQYF. The DNA of the CDR3 is TGTGCCAGCACTGAGATGGAGACCCAGTACTTC.

This sequence joins TRBV5-4 and TRBJ2-2, with TRBD1 matching 8 bases. V lost 0 bases, J lost 2 bases, and 6 bases stayed unmatched. Per germline, CDR1 SGHNT and CDR2 YYREEE (reference sequence). The CDR3 is 17 amino acids. Here the CDR3 reads CASSLANQGANTGELFF. The DNA of the CDR3 is TGTGCCAGCAGCTTGGCCAATCAGGGGGCCAACACCGGGGAGCTGTTTTTT.

V usage is TRBV5-4 and J usage is TRBJ2-2; the match to TRBD1 covers 8 bases. The junction had 3 bases not matched to a gene; V was cut back by 4 bases and J by 1 base. The CDR3 is 15 amino acids. CDR1 and CDR2 (germline): SGHNT, YYREEE (reference sequence). The CDR3 reads CASSAGGLNTGELFF. The CDR3 nucleotides are TGTGCCAGCAGCGCAGGGGGCTTGAACACCGGGGAGCTGTTTTTT.

This clone was picked up a small number of times. This chain joins TRBV6-6 and TRBJ2-1, with 11 bases identical to TRBD2. The CDR3 extends over 12 amino acids. V was pared by 8 bases and J by 10 bases, with 4 bases of the junction left unmatched. Germline V gives CDR1 MNHNY, CDR2 SVGAGI (reference sequence). The CDR3 coding sequence is TGTGCCAGCCGTACTAGCGGGGGCGAGCAGTTCTTC. The encoded protein is CASRTSGGEQFF.

The chain uses TRBV7-3 and TRBJ2-4; the D is unclear. Germline values: CDR1 SGHTA, CDR2 FQGTGA. V was pared by 2 bases and J by 2 bases, with 10 bases between. This CDR3 region has 15 residues. The CDR3 loop reads CASSLSAGTKNIQYF. The CDR3 region has the DNA TGTGCCAGCAGCTTATCCGCAGGAACCAAAAACATTCAGTACTTC.

The chain uses TRBV9 and TRBJ1-4; D gene unclear. V lost 2 bases, J lost 7 bases, and 15 bases lay in between. CDR3 length: 15 residues. Germline V gene lookup returns CDR1 SGDLS and CDR2 YYNGEE. The CDR3 loop reads CASSVRAQRGEKLFF. The DNA of the CDR3 is TGTGCCAGCAGCGTCCGGGCTCAGCGGGGTGAAAAACTGTTTTTT.

This clone occurred a few times. The gene calls are TRBV7-3 and TRBJ2-1, with TRBD1 matching 8 bases. CDR3 length: 17 amino acids. Germline values: CDR1 SGHTA, CDR2 FQGTGA. After removal of 5 bases from V and 0 bases from J, the junction contained 9 bases not matched to a gene. The CDR3 nucleotides are TGTGCCAGCAGCCCCGGACAGGGAACAGGCTCCTACAATGAGCAGTTCTTC. This translates into CASSPGQGTGSYNEQFF.

Concerning this clone itself: A much larger clone lies a single base off, so this may be a read error. Distinct nucleotide sequences in the sample also encode this CDR3. The chain recombines TRBV7-2 with TRBJ2-7, with D possibly being TRBD1 (6 bases). Per germline, CDR1 SGHTA and CDR2 FQGNSA. Trimming left V 0 bases short and J 2 bases short, with 8 bases between. The CDR3 extends over 14 amino acids. The CDR3 region is CASSLAAGAYEQYF. As DNA, the CDR3 is TGTGCCAGCAGCTTAGCTGCAGGGGCCTACGAGCAGTACTTC.